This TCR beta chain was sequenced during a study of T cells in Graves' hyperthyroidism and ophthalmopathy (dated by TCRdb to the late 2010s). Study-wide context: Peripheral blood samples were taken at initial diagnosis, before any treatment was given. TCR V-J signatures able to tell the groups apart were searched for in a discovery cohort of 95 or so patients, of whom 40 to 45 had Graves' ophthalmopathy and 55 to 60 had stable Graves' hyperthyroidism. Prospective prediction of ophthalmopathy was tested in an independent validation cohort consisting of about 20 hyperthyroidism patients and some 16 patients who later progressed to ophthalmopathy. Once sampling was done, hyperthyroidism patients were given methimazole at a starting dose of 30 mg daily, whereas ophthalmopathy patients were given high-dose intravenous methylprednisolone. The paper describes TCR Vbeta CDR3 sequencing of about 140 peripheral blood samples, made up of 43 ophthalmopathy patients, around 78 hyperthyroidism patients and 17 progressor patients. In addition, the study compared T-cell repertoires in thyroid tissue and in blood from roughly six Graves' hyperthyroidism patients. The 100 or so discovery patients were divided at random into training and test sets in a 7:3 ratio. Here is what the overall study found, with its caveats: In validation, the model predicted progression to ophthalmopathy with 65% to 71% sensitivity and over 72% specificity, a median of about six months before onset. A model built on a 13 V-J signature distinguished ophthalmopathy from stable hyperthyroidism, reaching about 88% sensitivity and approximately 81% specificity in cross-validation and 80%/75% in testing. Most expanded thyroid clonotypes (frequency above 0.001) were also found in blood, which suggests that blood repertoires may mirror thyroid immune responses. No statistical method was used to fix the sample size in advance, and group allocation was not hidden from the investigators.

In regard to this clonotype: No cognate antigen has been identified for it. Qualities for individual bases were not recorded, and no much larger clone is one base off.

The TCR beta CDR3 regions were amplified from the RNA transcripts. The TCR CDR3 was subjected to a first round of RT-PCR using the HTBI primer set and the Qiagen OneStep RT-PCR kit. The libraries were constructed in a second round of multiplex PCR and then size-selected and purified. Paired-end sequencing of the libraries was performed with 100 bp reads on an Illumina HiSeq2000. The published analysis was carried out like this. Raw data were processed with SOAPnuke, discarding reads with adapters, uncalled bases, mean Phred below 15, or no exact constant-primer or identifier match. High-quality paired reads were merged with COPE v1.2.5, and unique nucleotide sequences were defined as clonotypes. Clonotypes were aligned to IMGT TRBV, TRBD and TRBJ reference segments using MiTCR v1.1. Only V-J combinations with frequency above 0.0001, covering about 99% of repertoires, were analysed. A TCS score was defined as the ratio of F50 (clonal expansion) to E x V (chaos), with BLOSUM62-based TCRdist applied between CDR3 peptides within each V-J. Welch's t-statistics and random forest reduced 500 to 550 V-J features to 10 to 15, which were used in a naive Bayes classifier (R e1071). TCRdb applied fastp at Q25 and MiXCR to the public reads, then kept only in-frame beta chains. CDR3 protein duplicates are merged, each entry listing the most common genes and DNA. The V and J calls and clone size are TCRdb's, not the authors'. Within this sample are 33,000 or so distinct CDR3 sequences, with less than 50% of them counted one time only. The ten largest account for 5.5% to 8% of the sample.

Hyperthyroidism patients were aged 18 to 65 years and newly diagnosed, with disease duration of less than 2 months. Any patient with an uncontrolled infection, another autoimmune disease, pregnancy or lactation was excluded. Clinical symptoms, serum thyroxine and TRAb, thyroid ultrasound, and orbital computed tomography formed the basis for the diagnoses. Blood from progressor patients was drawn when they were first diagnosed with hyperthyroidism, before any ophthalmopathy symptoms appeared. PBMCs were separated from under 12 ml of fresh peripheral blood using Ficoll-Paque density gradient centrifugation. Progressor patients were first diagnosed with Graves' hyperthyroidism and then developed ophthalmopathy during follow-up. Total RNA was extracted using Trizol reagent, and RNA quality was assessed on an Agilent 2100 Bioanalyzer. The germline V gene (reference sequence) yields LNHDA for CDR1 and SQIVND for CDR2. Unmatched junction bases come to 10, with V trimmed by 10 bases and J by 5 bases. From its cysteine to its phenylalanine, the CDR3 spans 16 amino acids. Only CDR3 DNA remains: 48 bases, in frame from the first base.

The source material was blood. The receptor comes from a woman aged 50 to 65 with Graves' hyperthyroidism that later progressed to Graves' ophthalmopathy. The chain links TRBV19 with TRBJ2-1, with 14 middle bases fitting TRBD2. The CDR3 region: CATSGTSGRTNNEQFF. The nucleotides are TGTGCCACCTCCGGGACTAGCGGGAGAACTAACAATGAGCAGTTCTTC.